These T cell receptor beta chains were read from a single sample in a study of blood T cells in healthy people across ages. One entry per CDR3 protein, called by TCRdb with MiXCR from the 5' RACE reads. This table has around 600,000 distinct CDR3 sequences, 45% to 55% appearing once. Sequencing input: blood. The receptors shown here come from a man older than 75 in good health. Both conserved end residues are part of each CDR3. The order of the fields is V gene, D gene, clone size, J gene, CDR3 protein, CDR3 DNA. The D gene is left open where the match is weak. Clone size is shown for a subset of rows, as once, few, many or a class of expanded clone.

>TRBV5-1|TRBD2|-|TRBJ2-5
CASRGLAGKETQYF
TGCGCCAGCAGGGGACTAGCGGGAAAAGAGACCCAGTACTTC
>TRBV6-6|-|-|TRBJ2-7
CASSQEMARLEQYF
TGTGCCAGCAGTCAAGAGATGGCTCGGCTCGAGCAGTACTTC
>TRBV20-1|TRBD2|-|TRBJ2-1
CSVDLWGGNEQFF
TGCAGTGTCGACCTCTGGGGGGGGAATGAGCAGTTCTTC
>TRBV6-6|TRBD2|-|TRBJ2-7
CAGSYLLAGGEQYF
TGTGCCGGCAGTTATTTACTAGCGGGAGGTGAGCAGTACTTC
>TRBV2|-|-|TRBJ1-3
CASSEGYNSGNTIYF
TGTGCCAGCAGTGAAGGGTACAACTCTGGAAACACCATATATTTT
>TRBV7-2|-|-|TRBJ2-7
CASSLGSSTPYEQYF
TGTGCCAGCAGCTTAGGGAGTAGCACCCCCTACGAGCAGTACTTC
>TRBV7-2|-|few|TRBJ1-2
CASSSTGAAADGYTF
TGTGCCAGCAGCTCTACCGGGGCCGCTGCCGATGGCTACACCTTC
>TRBV5-5|-|-|TRBJ2-7
CASSRDRPYEQYF
TGTGCCAGCAGCCGAGACAGACCCTACGAGCAGTACTTC
>TRBV20-1|-|-|TRBJ1-5
CSASPNIQPQHF
TGCAGTGCCTCTCCGAATATTCAGCCCCAGCATTTT
>TRBV29-1|-|-|TRBJ2-1
CSATATGNNEQFF
TGCAGCGCCACTGCGACGGGAAACAATGAGCAGTTCTTC
>TRBV4-3|-|-|TRBJ1-2
CASSQDRGDGYGYTF
TGCGCCAGCAGCCAAGATCGGGGGGACGGCTATGGCTACACCTTC
>TRBV2|TRBD2|few|TRBJ2-7
CASSGRLAGLTYEQYF
TGTGCCAGCAGCGGCCGACTAGCGGGATTGACCTACGAGCAGTACTTC
>TRBV27|-|once|TRBJ1-1
CASSLSWETEAFF
TGTGCCAGCAGTTTATCCTGGGAGACTGAAGCTTTCTTT
>TRBV6-6|-|many|TRBJ1-2
CASSKLDGDYGYTF
TGTGCCAGCAGTAAATTGGACGGGGACTATGGCTACACCTTC
>TRBV5-6|-|many|TRBJ1-2
CASSMGQGEGYTF
TGTGCCAGCAGTATGGGGCAGGGTGAAGGCTACACCTTC
>TRBV6-1|-|once|TRBJ2-6
CASMLGSSGANVLTF
TGTGCCAGCATGCTCGGGAGCTCTGGGGCCAACGTCCTGACTTTC
>TRBV7-9|-|-|TRBJ2-2
CAGETVNTGELFF
TGTGCCGGGGAGACAGTAAACACCGGGGAGCTGTTTTTT
>TRBV7-2|-|few|TRBJ2-7
CASSLGIPRYEQYF
TGTGCCAGCAGCTTGGGGATTCCCCGGTACGAGCAGTACTTC
>TRBV6-6|TRBD1|-|TRBJ2-1
CACRPLPGQQETQFF
TGTGCCTGCAGACCTCTACCGGGACAGCAAGAGACCCAGTTCTTC